This entry features one T cell receptor (beta chain) sequence. Its specificity is unknown. These data come from a study of CD8 T cells in Susac syndrome. The germline V and J ends were trimmed by 8 bases and 4 bases, with 14 bases remaining between them. This CDR3 spans 13 amino acids. The V gene's germline CDR1 is MGHRA and CDR2 YSYEKL. Through negative isolation, CD4+ and CD8+ T cells were obtained, while TEMRA cells were enriched using FACS. Study-level findings and limits: CD8+ clonal expansion in Susac was maximal in TEMRA cells and in active patients.

Reverse transcription used roughly 0.45 to 1 ug RNA and random hexamers. An immunoSEQ multiplex PCR amplified TCR beta CDR3 over 54 Vbeta and 13 Jbeta. Using its own MiXCR run on the immunoSEQ multiplex PCR reads, TCRdb lists one record per CDR3 protein. The sample comprises fewer than 150,000 distinct CDR3 sequences, just under 95% of which are singletons, and roughly 0.2% rests with the top ten. Source material: CD8+ T cells from PBMCs. The TCR sequence derives from a human donor with Susac syndrome. This chain uses TRBV4-1 with TRBJ1-1; TRBD1 is a possible D gene (6 bases). CDR3 DNA: TGCGCCAGCGGTATCGGACAGTCCACTGAAGCTTTCTTT. Its protein product is CASGIGQSTEAFF.